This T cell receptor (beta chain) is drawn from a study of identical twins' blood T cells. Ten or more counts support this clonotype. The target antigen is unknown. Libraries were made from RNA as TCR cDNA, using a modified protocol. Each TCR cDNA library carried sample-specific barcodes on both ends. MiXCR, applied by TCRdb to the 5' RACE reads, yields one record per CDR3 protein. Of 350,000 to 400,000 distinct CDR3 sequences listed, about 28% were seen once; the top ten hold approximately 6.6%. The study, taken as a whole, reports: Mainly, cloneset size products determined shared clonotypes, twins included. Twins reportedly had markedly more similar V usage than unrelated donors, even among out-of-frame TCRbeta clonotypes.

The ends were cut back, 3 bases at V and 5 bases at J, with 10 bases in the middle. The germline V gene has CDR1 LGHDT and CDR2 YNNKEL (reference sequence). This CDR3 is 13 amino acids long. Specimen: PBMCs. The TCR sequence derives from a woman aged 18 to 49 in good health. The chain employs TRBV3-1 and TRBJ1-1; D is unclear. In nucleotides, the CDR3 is TGTGCCAGCAGCCAGCTGGGCGGAACTGAAGCTTTCTTT. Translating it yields CASSQLGGTEAFF.